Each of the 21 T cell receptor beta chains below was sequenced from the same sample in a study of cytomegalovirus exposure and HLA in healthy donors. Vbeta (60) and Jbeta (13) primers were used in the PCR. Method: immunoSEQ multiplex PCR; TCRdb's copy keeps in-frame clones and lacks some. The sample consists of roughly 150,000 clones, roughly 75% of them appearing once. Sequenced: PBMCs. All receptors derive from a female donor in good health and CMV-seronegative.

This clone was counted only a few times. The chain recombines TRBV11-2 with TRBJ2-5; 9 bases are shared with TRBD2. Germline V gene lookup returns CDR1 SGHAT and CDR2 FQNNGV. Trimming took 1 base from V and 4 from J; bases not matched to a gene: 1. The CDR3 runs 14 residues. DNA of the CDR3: TGTGCCAGCAGCTTAGCAGCGGGAGGAGAGACCCAGTACTTC. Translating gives CASSLAAGGETQYF.

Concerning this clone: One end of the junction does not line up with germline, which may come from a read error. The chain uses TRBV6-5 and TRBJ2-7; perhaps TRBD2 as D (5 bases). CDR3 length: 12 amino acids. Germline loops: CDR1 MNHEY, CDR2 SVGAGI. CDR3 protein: CASSYDRASLDF. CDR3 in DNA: TGTGCCAGCAGTTACGACCGAGCTAGCCTGGACTTC.

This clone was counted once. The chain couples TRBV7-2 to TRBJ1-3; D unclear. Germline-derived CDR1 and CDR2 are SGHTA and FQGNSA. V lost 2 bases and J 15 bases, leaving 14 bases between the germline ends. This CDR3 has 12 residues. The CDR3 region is CASSLRPPRAYF. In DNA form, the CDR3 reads TGTGCCAGCAGCTTACGGCCTCCGAGGGCATATTTT.

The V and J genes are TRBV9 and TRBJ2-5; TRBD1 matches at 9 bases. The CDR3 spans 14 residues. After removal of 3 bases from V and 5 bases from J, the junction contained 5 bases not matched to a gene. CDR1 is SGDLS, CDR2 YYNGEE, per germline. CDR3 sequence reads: CASSAQGAGETQYF. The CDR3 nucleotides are TGTGCCAGCAGCGCACAGGGGGCCGGCGAGACCCAGTACTTC.

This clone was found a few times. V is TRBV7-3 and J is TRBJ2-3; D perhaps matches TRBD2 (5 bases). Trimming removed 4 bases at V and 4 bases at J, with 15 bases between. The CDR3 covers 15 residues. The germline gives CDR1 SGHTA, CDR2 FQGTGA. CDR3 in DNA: TGTGCCAGCAGCTCCTCTTGGACGGGATCAGATACGCAGTATTTT. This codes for CASSSSWTGSDTQYF. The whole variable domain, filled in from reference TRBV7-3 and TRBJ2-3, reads GAGVSQTPSNKVTEKGKYVELRCDPISGHTALYWYRQSLGQGPEFLIYFQGTGAADDSGLPNDRFFAVRPEGSVSTLKIQRTERGDSAVYLCASSSSWTGSDTQYFGPGTRLTVL.

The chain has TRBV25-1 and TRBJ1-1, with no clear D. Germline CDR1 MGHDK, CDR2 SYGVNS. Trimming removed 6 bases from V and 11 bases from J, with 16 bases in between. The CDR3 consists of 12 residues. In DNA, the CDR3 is TGTGCCAGCAGGTTAGGGTGGGGAGAGGCTTTCTTT. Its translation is CASRLGWGEAFF.

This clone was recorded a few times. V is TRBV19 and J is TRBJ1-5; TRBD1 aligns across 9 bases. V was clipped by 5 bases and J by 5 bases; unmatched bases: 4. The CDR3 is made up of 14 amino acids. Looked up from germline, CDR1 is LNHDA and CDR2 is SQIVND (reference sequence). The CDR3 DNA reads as TGTGCCAGTAGTGCGGGACAGGGTTATCAGCCCCAGCATTTT. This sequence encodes CASSAGQGYQPQHF.

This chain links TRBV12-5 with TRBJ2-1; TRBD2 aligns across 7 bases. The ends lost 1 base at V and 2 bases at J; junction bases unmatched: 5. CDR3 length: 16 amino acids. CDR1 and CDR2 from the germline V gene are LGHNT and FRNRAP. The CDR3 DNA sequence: TGTGCTAGTGGTTTGGGACTAGCTCCCACCTACAATGAGCAGTTCTTC. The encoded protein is CASGLGLAPTYNEQFF.

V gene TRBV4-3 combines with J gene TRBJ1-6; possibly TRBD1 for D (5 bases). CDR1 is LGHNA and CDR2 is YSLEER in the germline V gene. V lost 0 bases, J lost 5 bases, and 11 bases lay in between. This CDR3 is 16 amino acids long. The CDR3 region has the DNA TGCGCCAGCAGCCAAGATGAACAGGTTGATAATTCACCCCTCCACTTT. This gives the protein CASSQDEQVDNSPLHF.

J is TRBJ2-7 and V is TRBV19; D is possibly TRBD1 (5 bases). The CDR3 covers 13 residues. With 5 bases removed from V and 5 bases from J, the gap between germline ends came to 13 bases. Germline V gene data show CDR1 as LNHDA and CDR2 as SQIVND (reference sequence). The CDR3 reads CASSYGAGNEQYF. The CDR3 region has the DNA TGTGCCAGTAGTTATGGGGCAGGGAACGAGCAGTACTTC.

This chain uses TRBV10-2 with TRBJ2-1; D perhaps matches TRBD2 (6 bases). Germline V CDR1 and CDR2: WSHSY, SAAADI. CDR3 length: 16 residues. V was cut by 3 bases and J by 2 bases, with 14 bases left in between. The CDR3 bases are TGCGCCAGCAGTGATTGGGGGGAGAGCGCCTACAATGAGCAGTTCTTC. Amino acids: CASSDWGESAYNEQFF.

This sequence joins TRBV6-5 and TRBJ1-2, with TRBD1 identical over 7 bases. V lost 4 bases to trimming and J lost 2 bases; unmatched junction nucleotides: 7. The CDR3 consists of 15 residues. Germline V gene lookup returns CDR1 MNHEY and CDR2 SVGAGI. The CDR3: CASSSPQGGNYGYTF. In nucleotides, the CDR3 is TGTGCCAGCAGTTCACCCCAGGGGGGAAACTATGGCTACACCTTC.

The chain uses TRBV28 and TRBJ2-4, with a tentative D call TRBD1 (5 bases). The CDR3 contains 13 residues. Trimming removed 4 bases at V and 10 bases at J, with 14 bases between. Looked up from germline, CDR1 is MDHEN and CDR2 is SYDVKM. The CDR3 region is CASSSPDTLIQYF. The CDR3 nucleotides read TGTGCCAGCAGTTCTCCGGACACCCTTATTCAGTACTTC.

The CDR3, as DNA: TGCAGCGTTGAGACAGGAATCTATGGCTACACCTTC. This codes for CSVETGIYGYTF. The chain has TRBV29-1 and TRBJ1-2, with TRBD1 as a possible D gene (6 bases). The CDR3 runs 12 residues. Germline CDR1 SQVTM, CDR2 ANQGSEA. Deletions cut 3 bases from V and 4 bases from J, with 9 bases between. Full variable domain (rest looked up from reference TRBV29-1 and TRBJ1-2): SAVISQKPSRDICQRGTSLTIQCQVDSQVTMMFWYRQQPGQSLTLIATANQGSEATYESGFVIDKFPISRPNLTFSTLTVSNMSPEDSSIYLCSVETGIYGYTFGSGTRLTVV.

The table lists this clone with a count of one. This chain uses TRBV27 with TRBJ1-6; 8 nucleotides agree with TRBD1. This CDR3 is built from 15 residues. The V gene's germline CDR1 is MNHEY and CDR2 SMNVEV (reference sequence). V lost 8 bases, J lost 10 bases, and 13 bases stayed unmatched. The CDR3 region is CASRRTGKAGSPLHF. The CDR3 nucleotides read TGTGCCAGCCGAAGGACAGGGAAAGCGGGCTCACCCCTCCACTTT.

CDR3 bases: TGTGCCAGCAGTTACTCTGGGGTAGCGGGAGAGACCCAGTACTTC. Translating gives CASSYSGVAGETQYF. V is TRBV6-6 and J is TRBJ2-5; 7 bases fit TRBD2. From germline, CDR1 is MNHNY and CDR2 SVGAGI (reference sequence). CDR3 length equals 15 residues. The J segment lost 4 bases and the V segment lost 0 bases, leaving 5 bases of the junction unmatched.

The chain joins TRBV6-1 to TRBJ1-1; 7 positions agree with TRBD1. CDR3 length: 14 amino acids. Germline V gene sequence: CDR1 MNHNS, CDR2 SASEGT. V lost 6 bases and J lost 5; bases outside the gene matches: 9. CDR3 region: CASSRRGEGTEAFF. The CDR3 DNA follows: TGTGCCAGCAGCCGCAGGGGGGAAGGTACTGAAGCTTTCTTT.

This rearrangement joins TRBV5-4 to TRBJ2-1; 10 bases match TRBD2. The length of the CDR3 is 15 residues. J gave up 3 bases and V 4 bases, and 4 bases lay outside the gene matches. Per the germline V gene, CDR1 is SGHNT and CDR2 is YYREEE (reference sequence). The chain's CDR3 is CASSVPSGGYNEQFF. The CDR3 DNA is TGTGCCAGCAGCGTCCCTAGCGGGGGCTACAATGAGCAGTTCTTC.

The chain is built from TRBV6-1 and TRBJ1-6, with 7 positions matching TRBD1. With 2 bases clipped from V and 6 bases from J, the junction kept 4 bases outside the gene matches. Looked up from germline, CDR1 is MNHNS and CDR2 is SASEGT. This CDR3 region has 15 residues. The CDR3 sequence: CASSESGTANSPLHF. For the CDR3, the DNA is TGTGCCAGCAGTGAAAGTGGGACAGCTAATTCACCCCTCCACTTT.

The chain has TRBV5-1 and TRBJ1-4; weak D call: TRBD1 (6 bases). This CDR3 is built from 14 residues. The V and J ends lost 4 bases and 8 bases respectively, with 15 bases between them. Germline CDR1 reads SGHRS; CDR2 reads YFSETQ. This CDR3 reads CASSPRDMGEKLFF. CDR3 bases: TGCGCCAGCAGCCCTAGGGACATGGGGGAAAAACTGTTTTTT.

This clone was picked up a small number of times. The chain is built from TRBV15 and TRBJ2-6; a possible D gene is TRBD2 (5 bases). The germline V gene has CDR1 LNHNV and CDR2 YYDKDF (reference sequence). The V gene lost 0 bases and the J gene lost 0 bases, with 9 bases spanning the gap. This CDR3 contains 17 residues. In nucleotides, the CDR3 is TGTGCCACCAGCAGAGATGGGGAGAGCTCTGGGGCCAACGTCCTGACTTTC. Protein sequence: CATSRDGESSGANVLTF. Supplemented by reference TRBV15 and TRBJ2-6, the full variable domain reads DAMVIQNPRYQVTQFGKPVTLSCSQTLNHNVMYWYQQKSSQAPKLLFHYYDKDFNNEADTPDNFQSRRPNTSFCFLDIRSPGLGDTAMYLCATSRDGESSGANVLTFGAGSRLTVL.